Following are 20 T cell receptor beta chains from one sample sequenced in a study of OX40 agonist ivuxolimab in advanced cancers. TCRdb keeps only in-frame clones here, not all; method: immunoSEQ multiplex PCR. The sample has around 80,000 clones, roughly nine tenths seen once. The source material was CD4+ or CD8+ T cells sorted from blood, sampled in a trial of the OX40 agonist ivuxolimab. The receptors shown here come from an adult with an advanced solid tumor such as melanoma, head and neck, liver or kidney cancer.

V gene TRBV19 combines with J gene TRBJ2-2; D is ambiguous. Trimming took 7 bases from V and 0 from J, leaving 15 bases between them. CDR3 length: 16 residues. The germline V gene encodes CDR1 LNHDA and CDR2 SQIVND (reference sequence). The CDR3 nucleotides are TGTGCCAGTAAAAGGGAAGGACCCTCGAACACCGGGGAGCTGTTTTTT. It encodes CASKREGPSNTGELFF.

This clone was recorded only once. The genes are TRBV5-8 and TRBJ2-7; 7 bases map to TRBD2. The germline V gene encodes CDR1 SGHTS and CDR2 YDEGEE. The CDR3 consists of 16 residues. The V gene end was trimmed by 3 bases and the J gene end by 5 bases; junction bases not matched to a gene: 14. This chain's CDR3 is CASSSPGGPLGNEQYF. Written as DNA, the CDR3 is TGTGCCAGCAGCTCCCCGGGAGGCCCCTTGGGAAACGAGCAGTACTTC.

This clone has a single count. V is TRBV25-1 and J is TRBJ2-3; 7 positions agree with TRBD2. The CDR3 runs 16 residues. Trimming at V came to 1 base and at J to 2 bases, leaving 6 bases not matched to a gene. Looked up from germline, CDR1 is MGHDK and CDR2 is SYGVNS. The CDR3 loop is CASSELRESVTDTQYF. Here the CDR3 DNA reads TGTGCCAGCAGTGAATTGCGGGAGTCTGTCACAGATACGCAGTATTTT.

This clone showed up just once. The rearrangement links TRBV5-4 to TRBJ1-4; the D gene is possibly TRBD1 (5 bases). This CDR3 is built from 16 residues. Germline-derived CDR1 and CDR2 are SGHNT and YYREEE (reference sequence). Trimming left V 4 bases short and J 4 bases short, with 17 bases between. DNA of the CDR3: TGTGCCAGCAGCCAGGGACTGCGAATAAGTAATGAAAAACTGTTTTTT. This encodes CASSQGLRISNEKLFF.

The table lists this clone with a count of one. The chain is built from TRBV28 and TRBJ2-7; TRBD2 aligns across 7 bases. Germline CDR1 and CDR2: MDHEN and SYDVKM. The V segment lost 1 base and the J segment 2 bases; nucleotides outside the gene matches: 14. The CDR3 consists of 18 residues. Written as DNA, the CDR3 is TGTGCCAGCAGTTTATACCTAGCCGGGACTACTTTACCCTACGAGCAGTACTTC. It codes for CASSLYLAGTTLPYEQYF.

The V call is TRBV10-1, the J call TRBJ2-3; TRBD1 aligns across 10 bases. Germline assignment: CDR1 WNHNN and CDR2 SYGVQD (reference sequence). CDR3 length: 14 amino acids. Germline trimming cut 4 bases from V and 8 bases from J; bases unmatched to any gene: 6. The CDR3 sequence is CASSGGQGSVTQYF. Written as DNA, the CDR3 is TGCGCCAGCAGTGGGGGACAGGGGAGTGTTACGCAGTATTTT.

The chain employs TRBV4-2 and TRBJ1-5, with D possibly TRBD1 on 5 matching bases. The CDR3 contains 14 residues. V was cut by 3 bases and J by 5 bases, with 11 bases left in between. Looked up from germline, CDR1 is LGHNA and CDR2 is YNFKEQ. CDR3 amino acids: CASSHGDPDQPQHF. The CDR3 nucleotides are TGTGCCAGCAGCCACGGGGACCCCGATCAGCCCCAGCATTTT.

V usage is TRBV5-1 and J usage is TRBJ2-3; D uncertain. CDR1 and CDR2 from the germline V gene are SGHRS and YFSETQ. The V and J ends lost 0 bases and 0 bases respectively, with 8 bases between them. The CDR3 consists of 15 residues. Here the CDR3 reads CASSLASGSTDTQYF. CDR3 DNA: TGCGCCAGCAGCTTGGCCTCAGGAAGCACAGATACGCAGTATTTT.

The chain joins TRBV30 to TRBJ1-6; possibly TRBD1 for D (5 bases). The CDR3 covers 13 residues. The germline gives CDR1 GTSNPN, CDR2 SVGIG (reference sequence). V was pared by 3 bases and J by 7 bases, with 10 bases between. The CDR3 loop is CAWSETDNSPLHF. In nucleotides, the CDR3 is TGTGCCTGGAGCGAGACAGACAATTCACCCCTCCACTTT.

The V and J genes are TRBV6-4 and TRBJ1-5; D perhaps matches TRBD1 (6 bases). The V gene's germline CDR1 is MRHNA and CDR2 SNTAGT. CDR3 length equals 17 residues. Trimming shortened V by 6 bases and J by 1 base, and 19 bases separated the two germline ends. CDR3 DNA: TGTGCCAGCAGGCGAAACAGGGTAGGGCAGAGCAATCAGCCCCAGCATTTT. This sequence encodes CASRRNRVGQSNQPQHF.

The rearrangement uses TRBV11-2 and TRBJ2-3, with D perhaps given as TRBD1 or TRBD2 (6 bases each). The CDR3 consists of 15 residues. Germline V gene data show CDR1 as SGHAT and CDR2 as FQNNGV. Trimming shortened V by 5 bases and J by 0 bases, and 12 bases separated the two germline ends. This CDR3 is CASSVGGRSTDTQYF. The CDR3 DNA sequence: TGTGCCAGCAGCGTCGGGGGCCGAAGCACAGATACGCAGTATTTT.

The J gene is TRBJ2-1, the V gene TRBV30, with TRBD2 identical over 10 bases. CDR3 length equals 14 residues. CDR1 is GTSNPN, CDR2 SVGIG, per germline (reference sequence). The ends lost 3 bases at V and 5 bases at J; junction bases unmatched: 4. The CDR3 loop is CAWRGLAANNEQFF. DNA of the CDR3: TGTGCCTGGAGAGGACTAGCGGCTAACAATGAGCAGTTCTTC.

The rearrangement links TRBV7-2 to TRBJ1-2; 11 nucleotides align to TRBD1. V lost 4 bases to trimming and J lost 8 bases; unmatched junction nucleotides: 9. The length of the CDR3 is 15 residues. Germline V CDR1 and CDR2: SGHTA, FQGNSA. As DNA, the CDR3 is TGTGCCAGCAGCTCCGGGGGGACAGGGGGTAAGGGCTACACCTTC. Translated: CASSSGGTGGKGYTF.

The chain couples TRBV5-1 to TRBJ2-3; 14 bases fit TRBD2. The germline V gene has CDR1 SGHRS and CDR2 YFSETQ. CDR3 size: 18 residues. After removal of 4 bases from V and 6 bases from J, the junction contained 13 bases not matched to a gene. The CDR3, as DNA: TGCGCCAGCAGCGGGAGACGACTAGCGGGAGGGTCGGCGGATACGCAGTATTTT. As protein: CASSGRRLAGGSADTQYF.

The chain carries TRBV28 and TRBJ2-2; TRBD2 agrees at 7 bases. The V and J ends lost 7 bases and 2 bases, in that order; junction bases with no gene match: 16. This CDR3 contains 18 residues. Germline V CDR1 and CDR2: MDHEN, SYDVKM. In DNA form, the CDR3 reads TGTGCCAGCAACGGGGCGGGGGTATGGAGACCAAACACCGGGGAGCTGTTTTTT. Its protein product is CASNGAGVWRPNTGELFF. Filled out from reference TRBV28 and TRBJ2-2, the complete variable domain reads DVKVTQSSRYLVKRTGEKVFLECVQDMDHENMFWYRQDPGLGLRLIYFSYDVKMKEKGDIPEGYSVSREKKERFSLILESASTNQTSMYLCASNGAGVWRPNTGELFFGEGSRLTVL.

The chain has TRBV30 and TRBJ2-7; the match to TRBD2 covers 11 bases. The V gene end was trimmed by 0 bases and the J gene end by 7 bases; junction bases not matched to a gene: 11. Germline V gene sequence: CDR1 GTSNPN, CDR2 SVGIG (reference sequence). CDR3 length equals 16 residues. The CDR3 reads CAWSVPTASGRREQYF. The CDR3 DNA reads TGTGCCTGGAGTGTACCCACTGCTAGCGGGAGGCGGGAGCAGTACTTC.

This clone was seen only a few times. As DNA, the CDR3 is TGTGCCAGCAGCTTCAGGGACGGAGCTTTCTTT. Translating it yields CASSFRDGAFF. V and J are TRBV11-2 and TRBJ1-1, with D perhaps TRBD1 (5 bases). This CDR3 comprises 11 residues. V lost 3 bases, J lost 10 bases, and 9 bases lay in between. Germline V lookup: CDR1 SGHAT, CDR2 FQNNGV.

This chain connects TRBV6-1 to TRBJ2-1; the match to TRBD2 covers 7 bases. The CDR3 has 15 residues. V dropped 6 bases and J dropped 4; count of bases not matched to a gene: 9. Looked up from germline, CDR1 is MNHNS and CDR2 is SASEGT. CDR3 amino acids: CASRRKRETYNEQFF. As DNA, the CDR3 is TGTGCCAGCAGAAGAAAGCGGGAAACTTACAATGAGCAGTTCTTC.

The chain links TRBV5-1 to TRBJ2-5; no reliable D call. This CDR3 is built from 15 residues. The V and J ends lost 0 bases and 2 bases respectively, with 11 bases between them. CDR1 SGHRS and CDR2 YFSETQ come from the germline V gene. The CDR3 spells CASSLAMGKQETQYF. The CDR3 DNA follows: TGCGCCAGCAGCTTGGCTATGGGGAAACAAGAGACCCAGTACTTC.

The rearrangement uses TRBV6-5 and TRBJ2-2; 7 bases agree with TRBD2. With V trimmed by 4 bases and J by 3 bases, 2 bases remained unmatched. This CDR3 region has 14 residues. CDR1 is MNHEY and CDR2 is SVGAGI in the germline V gene. The CDR3 region has the DNA TGTGCCAGCAGTTCAGGGAGGGACACCGGGGAGCTGTTTTTT. It yields the protein CASSSGRDTGELFF.